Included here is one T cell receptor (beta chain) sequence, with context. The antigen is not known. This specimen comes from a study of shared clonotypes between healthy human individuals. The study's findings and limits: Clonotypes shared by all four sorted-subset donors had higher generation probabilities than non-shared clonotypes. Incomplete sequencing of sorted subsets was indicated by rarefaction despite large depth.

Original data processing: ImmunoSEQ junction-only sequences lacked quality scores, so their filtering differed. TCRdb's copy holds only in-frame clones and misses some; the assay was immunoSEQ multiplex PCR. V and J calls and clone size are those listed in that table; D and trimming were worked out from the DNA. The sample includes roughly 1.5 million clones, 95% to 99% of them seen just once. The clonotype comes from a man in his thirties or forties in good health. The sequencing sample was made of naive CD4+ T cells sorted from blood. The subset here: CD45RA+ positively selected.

Written as DNA, the CDR3 is TGTGCCAGCTCACCCGGGACCCAGGGGAACATTCAGTACTTC. Residues: CASSPGTQGNIQYF. The chain links TRBV18 to TRBJ2-4; possible D gene TRBD1, 6 bases. CDR1 and CDR2 (germline): KGHSH, LQKENI. The CDR3 has 14 amino acids. Trimming pared 3 bases from V and 7 bases from J, leaving 13 bases between.